The 4 T cell receptor beta chains listed next were all sequenced from one sample in a study of identical twins. Each CDR3 protein is one row after TCRdb ran MiXCR on the 5' RACE reads. The sample contains hundreds of thousands of distinct CDR3 sequences, 8% to 9% of which appear only once. The data were also submitted as part of a second study, on yellow fever vaccine responses in identical twins.

The sample taken for sequencing was PBMCs. The receptors derive from a woman aged 18-29 years in good health.

A few counts support this clonotype. The V call is TRBV30, the J call TRBJ1-1; 8 bases map to TRBD1. There are 15 residues in the CDR3. V was clipped by 1 base and J by 5 bases; unmatched bases: 9. CDR1 and CDR2 from the germline V gene are GTSNPN and SVGIG (reference sequence). CDR3 region: CAWSALGTGHTEAFF. CDR3 bases: TGTGCCTGGAGTGCACTCGGGACAGGACATACTGAAGCTTTCTTT.

This clonotype has only a few counts. V is TRBV30 and J is TRBJ2-5, with D possibly matching TRBD1 (5 bases). V was trimmed by 0 bases and J by 7 bases, leaving 15 bases between them. The germline V gene has CDR1 GTSNPN and CDR2 SVGIG (reference sequence). The CDR3 runs 14 residues. The CDR3 spells CAWSVVGASGTQYF. The CDR3 DNA reads TGTGCCTGGAGTGTAGTAGGGGCCTCGGGGACCCAGTACTTC.

This clonotype came up a few times. CDR3 in amino acids: CASSYGPGGNQPQHF. The CDR3 DNA reads as TGTGCCAGCAGTTACGGGCCGGGCGGCAATCAGCCCCAGCATTTT. V and J are TRBV6-5 and TRBJ1-5, with no clear D. V was shortened by 2 bases and J by 2 bases, with 10 bases between the two germline ends. CDR1 and CDR2 (germline): MNHEY, SVGAGI. The CDR3 is 15 amino acids.

There are many counts of this clonotype. The gene calls are TRBV12-3 or TRBV12-4 and TRBJ2-1, with 8 bases fitting TRBD2. The CDR3 spans 16 residues. V shed 6 bases, J shed 0 bases, and the junction held 7 bases outside the gene matches. The CDR3 bases are TGTGCCAGCAGATTTTCGGGGGGGAGCTCCTACAATGAGCAGTTCTTC. Protein: CASRFSGGSSYNEQFF.